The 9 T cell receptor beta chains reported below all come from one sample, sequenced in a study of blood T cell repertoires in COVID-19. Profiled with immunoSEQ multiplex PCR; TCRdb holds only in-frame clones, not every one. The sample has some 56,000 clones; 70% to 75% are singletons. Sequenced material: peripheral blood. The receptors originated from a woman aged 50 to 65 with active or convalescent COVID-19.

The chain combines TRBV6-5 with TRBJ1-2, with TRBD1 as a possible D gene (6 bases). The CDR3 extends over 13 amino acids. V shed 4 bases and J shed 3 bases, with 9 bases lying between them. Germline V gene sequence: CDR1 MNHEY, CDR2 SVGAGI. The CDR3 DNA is TGTGCCAGCAGTTCTCAGGGGTACTATGGCTACACCTTC. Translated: CASSSQGYYGYTF.

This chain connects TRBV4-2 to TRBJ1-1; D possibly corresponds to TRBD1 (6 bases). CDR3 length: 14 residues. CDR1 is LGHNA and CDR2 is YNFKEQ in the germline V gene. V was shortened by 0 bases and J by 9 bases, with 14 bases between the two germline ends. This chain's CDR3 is CASSQDRAGGQAFF. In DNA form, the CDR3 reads TGTGCCAGCAGCCAAGATAGGGCCGGGGGGCAAGCTTTCTTT.

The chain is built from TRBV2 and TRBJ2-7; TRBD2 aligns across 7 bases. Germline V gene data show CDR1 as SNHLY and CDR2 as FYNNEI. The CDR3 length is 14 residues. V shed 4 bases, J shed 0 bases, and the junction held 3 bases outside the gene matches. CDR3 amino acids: CASSGRGSSYEQYF. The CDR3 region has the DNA TGTGCCAGCAGTGGGCGGGGGAGCTCCTACGAGCAGTACTTC.

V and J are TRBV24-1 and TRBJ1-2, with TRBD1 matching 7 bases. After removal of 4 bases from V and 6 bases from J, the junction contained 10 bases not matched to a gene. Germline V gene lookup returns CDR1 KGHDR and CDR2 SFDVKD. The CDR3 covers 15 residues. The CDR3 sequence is CATSDRRGGQNGYTF. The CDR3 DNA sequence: TGTGCCACCAGTGACCGAAGAGGGGGCCAGAATGGCTACACCTTC.

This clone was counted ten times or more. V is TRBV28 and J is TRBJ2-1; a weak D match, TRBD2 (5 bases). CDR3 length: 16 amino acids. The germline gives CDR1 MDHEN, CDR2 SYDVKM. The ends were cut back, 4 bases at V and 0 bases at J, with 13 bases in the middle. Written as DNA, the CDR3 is TGTGCCAGCAGTTCGACGACTACGAGCTCCTACAATGAGCAGTTCTTC. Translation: CASSSTTTSSYNEQFF.

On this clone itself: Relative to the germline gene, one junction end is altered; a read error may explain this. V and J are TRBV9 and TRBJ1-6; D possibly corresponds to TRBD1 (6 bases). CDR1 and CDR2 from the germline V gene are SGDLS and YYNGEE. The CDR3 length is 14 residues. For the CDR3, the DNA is TGTGCCAGCGGCGTACGGGGGGCCGATTCACCCCTCCACTTT. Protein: CASGVRGADSPLHF.

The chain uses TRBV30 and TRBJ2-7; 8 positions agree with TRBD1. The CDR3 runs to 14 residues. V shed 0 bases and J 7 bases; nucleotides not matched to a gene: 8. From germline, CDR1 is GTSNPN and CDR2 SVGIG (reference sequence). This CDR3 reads CAWSVSDRGREQYF. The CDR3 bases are TGTGCCTGGAGTGTGTCCGACAGGGGAAGGGAGCAGTACTTC.

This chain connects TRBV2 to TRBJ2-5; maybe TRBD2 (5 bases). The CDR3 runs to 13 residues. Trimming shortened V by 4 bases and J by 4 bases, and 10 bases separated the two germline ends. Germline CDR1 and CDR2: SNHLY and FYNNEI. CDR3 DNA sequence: TGTGCCAGCAGTGGGGCGGCGGGAGAGACCCAGTACTTC. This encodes CASSGAAGETQYF.

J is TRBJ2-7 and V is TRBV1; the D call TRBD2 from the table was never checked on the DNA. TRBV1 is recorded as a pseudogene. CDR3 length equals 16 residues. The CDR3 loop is CTSSQDKEWLSYEQYF. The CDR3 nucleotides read TGCACCAGCAGCCAAGATAAGGAGTGGCTCTCCTACGAGCAGTACTTC.